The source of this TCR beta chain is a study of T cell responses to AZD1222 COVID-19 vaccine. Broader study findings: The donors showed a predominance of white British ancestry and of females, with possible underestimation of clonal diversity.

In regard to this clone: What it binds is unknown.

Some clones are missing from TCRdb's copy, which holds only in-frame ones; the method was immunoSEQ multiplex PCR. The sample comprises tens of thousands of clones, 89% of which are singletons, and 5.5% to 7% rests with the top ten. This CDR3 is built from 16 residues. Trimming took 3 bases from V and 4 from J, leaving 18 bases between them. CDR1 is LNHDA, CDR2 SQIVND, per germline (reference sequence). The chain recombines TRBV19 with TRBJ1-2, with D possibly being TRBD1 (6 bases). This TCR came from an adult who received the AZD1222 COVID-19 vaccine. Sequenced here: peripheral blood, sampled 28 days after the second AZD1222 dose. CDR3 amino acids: CASSISHREISYGYTF. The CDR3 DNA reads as TGTGCCAGTAGTATTTCACACAGGGAAATAAGCTATGGCTACACCTTC.